What follows describes a single T cell receptor (beta chain). As yet, its antigen is unknown. The sample is drawn from a study of T cell repertoires in cytomegalovirus infection. About the research overall: Selection of CMV epitopes for the study included recently identified HLA-C-restricted and well-studied HLA-B-restricted ones. Study-level findings and limits: Clonotype analysis showed dominance of the ex vivo response by HLA-C-restricted CMV-specific TCR beta clonotypes. The cumulative frequency of public TCR beta families distinguished individuals who carried CMV together with the relevant HLA.

V dropped 4 bases and J dropped 6 bases, with 14 bases sitting between them. CDR1 is SGHNT and CDR2 is YYREEE in the germline V gene (reference sequence). The CDR3 totals 14 residues. MiXCR, run by TCRdb on the reads, gives a single entry per CDR3 protein. This sample has hundreds of thousands of distinct CDR3 sequences, with roughly a third found just once. The V and J genes are TRBV5-4 and TRBJ2-1, with a tentative D call TRBD1 (6 bases). The sequence derives from a human donor in good health (CMV status not recorded). Some clones in this sample may be carry-over from other donors' samples. The sample was cultured CD8+ T cells from PBMCs, taken from culture after CMV antigen stimulation. This chain's CDR3 is CASSLENRVNEQFF. In nucleotides, the CDR3 is TGTGCCAGCAGCCTTGAGAACAGGGTCAATGAGCAGTTCTTC.